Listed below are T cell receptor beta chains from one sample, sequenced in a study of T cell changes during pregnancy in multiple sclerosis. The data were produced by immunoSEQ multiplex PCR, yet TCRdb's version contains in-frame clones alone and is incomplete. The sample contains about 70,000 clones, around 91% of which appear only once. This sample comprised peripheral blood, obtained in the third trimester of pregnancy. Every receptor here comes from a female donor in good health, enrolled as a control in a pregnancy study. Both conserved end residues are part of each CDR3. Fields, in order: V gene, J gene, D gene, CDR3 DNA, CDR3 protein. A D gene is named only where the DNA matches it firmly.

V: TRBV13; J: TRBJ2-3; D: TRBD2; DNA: TGTGCCAGCAGCTTAAGGTGGCGGGGGGGCTCCGACACAGATACGCAGTATTTT; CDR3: CASSLRWRGGSDTDTQYF
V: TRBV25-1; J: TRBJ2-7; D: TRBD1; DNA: TGTGCCAGCAGTGGACCGGCACGGGACAGGGGTTACGAGCAGTACTTC; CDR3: CASSGPARDRGYEQYF
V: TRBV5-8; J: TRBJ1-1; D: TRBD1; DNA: TGTGCCAGCAGCCGGGGAGCCGGGACAGGGAACACTGAAGCTTTCTTT; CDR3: CASSRGAGTGNTEAFF
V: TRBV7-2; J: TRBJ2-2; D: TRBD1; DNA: TGTGCCAGCTCTAGAAGGGGGCAAAACGGGGAGCTGTTTTTT; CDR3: CASSRRGQNGELFF
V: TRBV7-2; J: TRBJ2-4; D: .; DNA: TGTGCCAGCAGCAGTCAGGGCAGGGTCGTCGAAAACATTCAGTACTTC; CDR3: CASSSQGRVVENIQYF
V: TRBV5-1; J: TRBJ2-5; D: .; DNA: TGCGCCAGCAGCTTCCAGACAGAACAAGAGACCCAGTACTTC; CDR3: CASSFQTEQETQYF
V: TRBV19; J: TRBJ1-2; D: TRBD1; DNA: TGTGCCAGTAGCGCTGACAGGGGATATGGCTACACCTTC; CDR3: CASSADRGYGYTF
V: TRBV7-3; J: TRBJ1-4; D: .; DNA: TGTGCCAGCAGCATCGACAGTGGGGAAAAACTGTTTTTT; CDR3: CASSIDSGEKLFF
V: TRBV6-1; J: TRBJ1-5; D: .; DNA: TGTGCCAGCGATACAGCTTTGGGCAATCAGCCCCAGCATTTT; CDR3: CASDTALGNQPQHF
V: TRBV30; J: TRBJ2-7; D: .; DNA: TGTGCCTGGAGCCGGGATACCTCCTACGAGCAGTACTTC; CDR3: CAWSRDTSYEQYF
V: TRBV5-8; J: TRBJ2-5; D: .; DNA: TGTGCCAGCAGCCGGGGGACAGTTAAAGAGACCCAGTACTTC; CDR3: CASSRGTVKETQYF
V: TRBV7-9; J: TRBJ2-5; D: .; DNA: TGTGCCAGCAGCTTGAGACTAGATCGGGAGACCCAGTACTTC; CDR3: CASSLRLDRETQYF
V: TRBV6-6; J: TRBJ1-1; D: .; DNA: TGTGCCAGCAGCAATCCGGGACACAACACTGAAGCTTTCTTT; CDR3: CASSNPGHNTEAFF
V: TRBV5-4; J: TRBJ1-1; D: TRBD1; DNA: TGTGCCAGCAGCTTGGTAACAGGGGTTAGCACTGAAGCTTTCTTT; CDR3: CASSLVTGVSTEAFF
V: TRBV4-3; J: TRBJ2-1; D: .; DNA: TGCGCCAGCAGCCAAGATTCGGTGTCGAGTTACAATGAGCAGTTCTTC; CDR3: CASSQDSVSSYNEQFF
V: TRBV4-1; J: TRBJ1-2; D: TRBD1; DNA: TGCGCCAGCAGCCAGGGACAGGGGAGTACTGGCTACACCTTC; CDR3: CASSQGQGSTGYTF
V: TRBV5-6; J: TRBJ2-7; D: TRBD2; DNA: TGTGCCAGCAGCTTGGTAACGGCGGGGGTCTTTTACGAGCAGTACTTC; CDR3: CASSLVTAGVFYEQYF
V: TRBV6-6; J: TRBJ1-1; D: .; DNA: TGTGCCAGCAGTCTAGATAGCACTGAAGCTTTCTTT; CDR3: CASSLDSTEAFF